The rows below give T cell receptor beta chains drawn from one sample of a study of shared clonotypes between healthy human individuals. Here immunoSEQ multiplex PCR was the method, and the copy in TCRdb shows in-frame clones only, minus some. The sample holds 110,000 or so clones, approximately 70% seen once. Sequenced input: memory CD8+ T cells sorted from blood. The receptors stem from a woman aged 30 to 39 in good health. CDR3s include the opening cysteine and the closing phenylalanine or tryptophan. The D gene is left open where the match is weak. Part of the rows lack a size; the others show once, few, many or a class for expanded clones.

>TRBV7-6|-|TRBD2|TRBJ2-3
TGTGCCAGCAGGGGGGGGAAGGGTAGTCTCACAGATACGCAGTATTTT
CASRGGKGSLTDTQYF
>TRBV6-1|-|TRBD2|TRBJ2-7
TGTGCCAGCAGGGTAGCGGGAGGGAGCTCCTACGAGCAGTACTTC
CASRVAGGSSYEQYF
>TRBV6-1|many|TRBD1|TRBJ2-7
TGTGCCAGCAGTGTTGACCGGGACAGGGGTTCCTACGAGCAGTACTTC
CASSVDRDRGSYEQYF
>TRBV7-7|-|-|TRBJ2-7
TGTGCCAGCAGCCCGGGGGTGGGCAGCGTCTACGAGCAGTACTTC
CASSPGVGSVYEQYF
>TRBV9|-|-|TRBJ1-5
TGTGCCAGCAGCGTAGGGGATTCTGGTCAGCCCCAGCATTTT
CASSVGDSGQPQHF
>TRBV28|-|-|TRBJ2-7
TGTGCCAGCAGTCCTTATGGGGAAACGAGCTCCTACGAGCAGTACTTC
CASSPYGETSSYEQYF
>TRBV7-9|-|-|TRBJ1-1
TGTGCCAGCAGGGGGGGCAGAACTCCTGAAGCTTTCTTT
CASRGGRTPEAFF
>TRBV5-1|-|-|TRBJ2-7
TGCGCCAGCAGCTCCCCTTGGGAGCCTCTCGAGCAGTACTTC
CASSSPWEPLEQYF
>TRBV2|-|TRBD2|TRBJ2-5
TGTGCCAGCAGCCCCCGGTGGGGGGGAGAGACCCAGTACTTC
CASSPRWGGETQYF
>TRBV4-2|many|-|TRBJ2-3
TGTGCCAGCAGCCAGAGTCAGTCTATAACAGATACGCAGTATTTT
CASSQSQSITDTQYF
>TRBV15|-|TRBD1|TRBJ1-1
TGTGCCACCAGCACGATTTCAGGGGGCACTGAAGCTTTCTTT
CATSTISGGTEAFF
>TRBV2|-|TRBD2|TRBJ2-7
TGTGCCAGCAGAAAAATAGCGGGCAACTCGTACGAGCAGTACTTC
CASRKIAGNSYEQYF
>TRBV19|-|-|TRBJ2-7
TGTGCCAGTAGTATTGGAGGGGTCCCCTACGAGCAGTACTTC
CASSIGGVPYEQYF
>TRBV9|-|-|TRBJ2-7
TGTGCCAGCAGCGCGGGGTGGGGCGCGGACGAGCAGTACTTC
CASSAGWGADEQYF
>TRBV11-2|few|TRBD2|TRBJ2-3
TGTGCCAGCAGCTTAGTCGGGACTAGTACAGATACGCAGTATTTT
CASSLVGTSTDTQYF
>TRBV10-3|-|-|TRBJ2-7
TGTGCCAGCAGCTTAACGGGGAGCTCCTACGAGCAGTACTTC
CASSLTGSSYEQYF
>TRBV28|once|TRBD1|TRBJ2-7
TGTGCCAGCAGTAAAAACAGGGGCGTCTACGAGCAGTACTTC
CASSKNRGVYEQYF
>TRBV7-9|-|-|TRBJ2-7
TGTGCCAGCAGATATAGAGAGGGGGTTTCCTACGAGCAGTACTTC
CASRYREGVSYEQYF
>TRBV27|-|-|TRBJ2-3
TGTGCCAGCAGCCTAAGGAAGGCTGGAGCCGAGGGCACAGATACGCAGTATTTT
CASSLRKAGAEGTDTQYF
>TRBV7-5|-|-|TRBJ2-7
TGTGTCAGAAGGAGGGTGGGGTACGAGCAGTACTTC
CVRRRVGYEQYF
>TRBV7-9|-|-|TRBJ1-4
TGTGCCAGCAGCTCACGACGTGAAAAACTGTTTTTT
CASSSRREKLFF
>TRBV7-9|-|TRBD2|TRBJ2-1
TGTGCCAGCGACACGGGAGCGGGAACCTCCTACAATGAGCAGTTCTTC
CASDTGAGTSYNEQFF
>TRBV2|few|TRBD2|TRBJ2-7
TGTGCCAGCAGTGGGGGGGGAATCTCCTACGAGCAGTACTTC
CASSGGGISYEQYF
>TRBV27|-|-|TRBJ2-2
TGTGCCAGCAGTTCTTCCCTACTTAGTTCCACCGGGGAGCTGTTTTTT
CASSSSLLSSTGELFF
>TRBV28|once|-|TRBJ1-4
TGTGCCAGCGGGAATTTGAAGGAAAAACTGTTTTTT
CASGNLKEKLFF
>TRBV27|few|TRBD1|TRBJ2-2
TGTGCCAGCAGACCGGGACAGGGGATCGGGGAGCTGTTTTTT
CASRPGQGIGELFF
>TRBV6-1|-|TRBD1|TRBJ1-5
TGTGCCAGCAGTGAAGTGGACAGGCAAAATCAGCCCCAGCATTTT
CASSEVDRQNQPQHF
>TRBV2|-|-|TRBJ2-7
TGTGCCAGCAGTGATTGGAGTTTCTTCGAGCAGTACTTC
CASSDWSFFEQYF
>TRBV6-5|few|TRBD1|TRBJ1-2
TGTGCCAGCAGTGGACAGGGAGGCTTTCATGGCTACACCTTC
CASSGQGGFHGYTF
>TRBV11-2|-|-|TRBJ2-7
TGTGCCAGCAGCCCGGGACTCCTTCTCGACGAGCAGTACTTC
CASSPGLLLDEQYF
>TRBV5-5|-|TRBD2|TRBJ2-7
TGTGCCAGCAGACCGAAAATCTGGGTGGGGCGGGAGACCTACGAGCAGTACTTC
CASRPKIWVGRETYEQYF
>TRBV5-1|few|TRBD2|TRBJ2-2
TGCGCCAGCAGCTTCACTCCGGGACTAGCGGGAGAGCGGGAGCTGTTTTTT
CASSFTPGLAGERELFF
>TRBV5-6|-|-|TRBJ1-2
TGTGCCAGCAGCTTAGGGGGTCACTATGGCTACACCTTC
CASSLGGHYGYTF